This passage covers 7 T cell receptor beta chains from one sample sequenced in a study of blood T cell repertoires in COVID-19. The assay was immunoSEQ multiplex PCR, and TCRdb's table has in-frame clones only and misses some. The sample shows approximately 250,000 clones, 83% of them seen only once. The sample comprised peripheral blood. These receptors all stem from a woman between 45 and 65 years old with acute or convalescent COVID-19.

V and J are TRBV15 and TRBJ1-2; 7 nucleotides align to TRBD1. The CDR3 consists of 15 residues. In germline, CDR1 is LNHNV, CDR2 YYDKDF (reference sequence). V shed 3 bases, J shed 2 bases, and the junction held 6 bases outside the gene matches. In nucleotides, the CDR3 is TGTGCCACCAGCAGGGAACAGGGGACGAACTATGGCTACACCTTC. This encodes CATSREQGTNYGYTF.

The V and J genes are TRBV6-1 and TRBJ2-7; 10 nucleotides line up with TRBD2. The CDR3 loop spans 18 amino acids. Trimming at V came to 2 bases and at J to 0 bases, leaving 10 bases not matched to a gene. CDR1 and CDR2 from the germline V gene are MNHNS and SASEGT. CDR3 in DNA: TGTGCCAGCAGTGAAAGGGCTAGCGGGAGTCGTTTCTCCTACGAGCAGTACTTC. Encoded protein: CASSERASGSRFSYEQYF.

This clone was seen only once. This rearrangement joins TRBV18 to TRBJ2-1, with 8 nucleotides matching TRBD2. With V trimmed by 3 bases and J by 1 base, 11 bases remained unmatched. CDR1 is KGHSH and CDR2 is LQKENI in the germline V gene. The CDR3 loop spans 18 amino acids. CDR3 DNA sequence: TGTGCCAGCTCACCGCGTGTGGGACTAGAGATTTCCTACAATGAGCAGTTCTTC. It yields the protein CASSPRVGLEISYNEQFF.

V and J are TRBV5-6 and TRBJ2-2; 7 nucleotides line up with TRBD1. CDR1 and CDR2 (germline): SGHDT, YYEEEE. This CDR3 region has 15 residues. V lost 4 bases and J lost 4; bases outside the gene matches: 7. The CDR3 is CASSRTGMRTGELFF. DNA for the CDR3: TGTGCCAGCAGCCGGACAGGTATGCGCACCGGGGAGCTGTTTTTT.

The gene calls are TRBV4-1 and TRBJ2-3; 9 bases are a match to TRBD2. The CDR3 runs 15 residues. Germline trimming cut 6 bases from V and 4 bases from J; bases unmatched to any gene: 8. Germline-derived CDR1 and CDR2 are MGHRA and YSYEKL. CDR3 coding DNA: TGCGCCAGCAGGTCGATAGCGGGAGTTTCAGATACGCAGTATTTT. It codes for CASRSIAGVSDTQYF.

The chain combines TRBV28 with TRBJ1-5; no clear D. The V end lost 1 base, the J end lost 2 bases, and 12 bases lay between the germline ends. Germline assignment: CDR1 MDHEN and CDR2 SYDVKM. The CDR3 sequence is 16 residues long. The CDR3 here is CASSLFLRGGNQPQHF. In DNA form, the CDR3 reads TGTGCCAGCAGTTTATTTCTGCGGGGTGGCAATCAGCCCCAGCATTTT.

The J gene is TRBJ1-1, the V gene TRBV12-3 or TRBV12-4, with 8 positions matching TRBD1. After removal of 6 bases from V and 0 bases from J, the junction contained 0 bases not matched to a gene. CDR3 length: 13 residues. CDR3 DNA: TGTGCCAGCAGGGGACAGGTGAACACTGAAGCTTTCTTT. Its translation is CASRGQVNTEAFF.